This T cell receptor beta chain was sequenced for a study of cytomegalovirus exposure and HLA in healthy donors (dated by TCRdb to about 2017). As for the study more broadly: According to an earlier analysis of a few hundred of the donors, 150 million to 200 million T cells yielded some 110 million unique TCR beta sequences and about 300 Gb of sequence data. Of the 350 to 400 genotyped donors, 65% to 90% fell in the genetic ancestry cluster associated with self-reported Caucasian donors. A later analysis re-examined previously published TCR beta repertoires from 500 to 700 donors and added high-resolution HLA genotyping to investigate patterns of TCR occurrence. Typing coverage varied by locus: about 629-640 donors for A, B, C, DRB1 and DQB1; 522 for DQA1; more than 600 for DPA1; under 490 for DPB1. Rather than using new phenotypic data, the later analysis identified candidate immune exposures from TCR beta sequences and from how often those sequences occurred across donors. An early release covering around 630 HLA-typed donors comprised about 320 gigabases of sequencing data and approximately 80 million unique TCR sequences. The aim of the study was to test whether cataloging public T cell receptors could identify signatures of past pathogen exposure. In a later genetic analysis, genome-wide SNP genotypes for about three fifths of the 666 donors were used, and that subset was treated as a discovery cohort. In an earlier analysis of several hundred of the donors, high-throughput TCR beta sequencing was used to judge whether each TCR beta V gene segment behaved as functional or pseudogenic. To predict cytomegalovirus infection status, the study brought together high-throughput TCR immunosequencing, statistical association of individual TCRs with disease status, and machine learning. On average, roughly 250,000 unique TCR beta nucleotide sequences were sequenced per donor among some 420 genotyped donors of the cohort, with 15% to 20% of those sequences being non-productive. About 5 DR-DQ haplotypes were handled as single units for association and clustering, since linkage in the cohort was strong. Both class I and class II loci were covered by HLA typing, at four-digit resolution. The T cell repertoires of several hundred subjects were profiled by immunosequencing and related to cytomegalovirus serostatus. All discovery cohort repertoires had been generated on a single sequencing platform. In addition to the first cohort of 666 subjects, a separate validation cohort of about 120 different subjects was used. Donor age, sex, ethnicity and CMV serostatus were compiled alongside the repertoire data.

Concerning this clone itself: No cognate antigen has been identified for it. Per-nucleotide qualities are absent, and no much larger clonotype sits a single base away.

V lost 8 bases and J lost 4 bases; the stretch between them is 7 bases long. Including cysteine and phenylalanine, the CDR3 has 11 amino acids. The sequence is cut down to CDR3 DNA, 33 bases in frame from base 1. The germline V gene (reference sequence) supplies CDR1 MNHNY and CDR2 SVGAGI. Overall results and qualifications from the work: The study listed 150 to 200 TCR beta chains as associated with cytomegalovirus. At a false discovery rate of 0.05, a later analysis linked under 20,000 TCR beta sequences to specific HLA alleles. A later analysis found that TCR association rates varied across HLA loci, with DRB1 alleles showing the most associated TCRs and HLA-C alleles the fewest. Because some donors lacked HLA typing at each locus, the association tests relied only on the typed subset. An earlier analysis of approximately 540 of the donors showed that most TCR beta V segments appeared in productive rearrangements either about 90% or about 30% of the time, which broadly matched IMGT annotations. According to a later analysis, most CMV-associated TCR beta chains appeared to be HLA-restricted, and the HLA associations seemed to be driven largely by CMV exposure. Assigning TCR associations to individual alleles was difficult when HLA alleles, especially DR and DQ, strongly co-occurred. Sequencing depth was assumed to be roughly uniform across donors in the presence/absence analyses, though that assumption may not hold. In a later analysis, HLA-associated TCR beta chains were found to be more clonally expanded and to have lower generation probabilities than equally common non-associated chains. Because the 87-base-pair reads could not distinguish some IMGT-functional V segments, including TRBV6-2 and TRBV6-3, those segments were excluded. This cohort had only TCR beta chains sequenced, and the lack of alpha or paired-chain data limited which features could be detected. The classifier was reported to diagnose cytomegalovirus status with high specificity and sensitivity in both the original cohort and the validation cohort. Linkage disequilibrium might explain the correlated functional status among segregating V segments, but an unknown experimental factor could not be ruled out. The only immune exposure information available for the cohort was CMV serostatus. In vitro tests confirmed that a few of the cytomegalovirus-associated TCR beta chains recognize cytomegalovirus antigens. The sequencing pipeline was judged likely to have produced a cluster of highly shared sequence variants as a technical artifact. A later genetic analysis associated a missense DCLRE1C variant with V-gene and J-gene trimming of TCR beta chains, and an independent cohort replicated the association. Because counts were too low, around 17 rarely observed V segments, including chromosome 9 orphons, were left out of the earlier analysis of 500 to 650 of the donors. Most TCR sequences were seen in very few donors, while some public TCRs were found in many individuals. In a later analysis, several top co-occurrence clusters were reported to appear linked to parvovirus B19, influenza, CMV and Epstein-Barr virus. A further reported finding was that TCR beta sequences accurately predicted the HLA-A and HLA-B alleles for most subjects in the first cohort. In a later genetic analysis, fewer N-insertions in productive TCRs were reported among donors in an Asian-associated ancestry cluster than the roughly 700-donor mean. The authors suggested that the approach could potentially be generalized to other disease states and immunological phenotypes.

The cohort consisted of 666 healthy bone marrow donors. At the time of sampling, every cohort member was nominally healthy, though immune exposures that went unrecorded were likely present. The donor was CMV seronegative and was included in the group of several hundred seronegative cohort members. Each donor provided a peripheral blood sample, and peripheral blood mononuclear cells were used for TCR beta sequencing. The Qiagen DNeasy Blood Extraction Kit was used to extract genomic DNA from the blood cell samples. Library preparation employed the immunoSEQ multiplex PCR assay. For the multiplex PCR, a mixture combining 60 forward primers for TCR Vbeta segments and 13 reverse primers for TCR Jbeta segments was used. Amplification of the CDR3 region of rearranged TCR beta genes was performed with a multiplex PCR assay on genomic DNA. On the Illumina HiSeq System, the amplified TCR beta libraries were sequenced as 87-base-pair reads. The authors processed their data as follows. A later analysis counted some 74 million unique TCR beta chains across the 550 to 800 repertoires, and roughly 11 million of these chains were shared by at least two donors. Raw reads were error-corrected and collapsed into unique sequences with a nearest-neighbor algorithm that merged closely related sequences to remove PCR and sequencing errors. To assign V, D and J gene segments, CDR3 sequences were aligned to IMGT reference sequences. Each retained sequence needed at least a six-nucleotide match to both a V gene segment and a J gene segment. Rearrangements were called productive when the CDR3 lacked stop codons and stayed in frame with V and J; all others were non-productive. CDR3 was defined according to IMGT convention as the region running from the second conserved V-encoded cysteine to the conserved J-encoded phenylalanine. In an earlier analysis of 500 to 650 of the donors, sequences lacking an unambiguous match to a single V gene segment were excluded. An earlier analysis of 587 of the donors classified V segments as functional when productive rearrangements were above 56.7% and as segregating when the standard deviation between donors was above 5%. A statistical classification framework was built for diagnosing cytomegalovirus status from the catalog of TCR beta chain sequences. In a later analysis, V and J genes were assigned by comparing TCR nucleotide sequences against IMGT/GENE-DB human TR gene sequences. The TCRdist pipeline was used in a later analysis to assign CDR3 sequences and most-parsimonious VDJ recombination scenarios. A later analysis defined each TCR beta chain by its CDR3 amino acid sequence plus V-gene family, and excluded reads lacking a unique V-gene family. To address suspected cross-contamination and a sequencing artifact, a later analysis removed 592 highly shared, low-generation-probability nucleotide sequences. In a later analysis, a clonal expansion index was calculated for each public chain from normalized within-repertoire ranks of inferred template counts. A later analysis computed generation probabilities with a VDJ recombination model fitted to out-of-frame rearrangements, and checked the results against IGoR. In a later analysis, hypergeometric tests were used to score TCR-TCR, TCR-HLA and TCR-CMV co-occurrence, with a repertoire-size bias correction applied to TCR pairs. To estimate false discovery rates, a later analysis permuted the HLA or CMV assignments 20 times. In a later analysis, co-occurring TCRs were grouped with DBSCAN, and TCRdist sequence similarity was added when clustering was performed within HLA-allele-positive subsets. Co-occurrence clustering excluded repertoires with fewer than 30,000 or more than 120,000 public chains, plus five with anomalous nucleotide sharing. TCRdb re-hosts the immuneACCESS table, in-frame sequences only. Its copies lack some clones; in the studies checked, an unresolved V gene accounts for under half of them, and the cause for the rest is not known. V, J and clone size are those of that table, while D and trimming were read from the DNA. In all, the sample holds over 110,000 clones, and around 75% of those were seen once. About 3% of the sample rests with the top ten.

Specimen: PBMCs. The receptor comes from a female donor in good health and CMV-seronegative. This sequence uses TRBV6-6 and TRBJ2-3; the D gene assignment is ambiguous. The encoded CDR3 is CASLESDTQYF. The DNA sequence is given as TGTGCCAGCCTCGAGTCAGATACGCAGTATTTT.